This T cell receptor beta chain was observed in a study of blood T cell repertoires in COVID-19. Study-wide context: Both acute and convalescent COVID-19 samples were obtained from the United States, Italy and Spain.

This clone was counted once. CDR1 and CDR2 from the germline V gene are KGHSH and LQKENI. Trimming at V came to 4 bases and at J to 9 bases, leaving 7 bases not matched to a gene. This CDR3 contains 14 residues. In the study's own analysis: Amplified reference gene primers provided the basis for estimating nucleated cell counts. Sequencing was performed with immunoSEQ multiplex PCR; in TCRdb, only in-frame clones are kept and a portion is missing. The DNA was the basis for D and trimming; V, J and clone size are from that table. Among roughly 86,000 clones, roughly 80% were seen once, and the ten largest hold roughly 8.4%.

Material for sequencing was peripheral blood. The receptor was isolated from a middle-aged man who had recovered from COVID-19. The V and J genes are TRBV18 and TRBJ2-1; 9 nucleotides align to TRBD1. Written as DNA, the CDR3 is TGTGCCAGCTCACTGGGACAGGGTAACGGTGAGCAGTTCTTC. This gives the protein CASSLGQGNGEQFF.